This T cell receptor beta chain was recovered during a study of blood T cell repertoires in COVID-19. The CDR3 has 15 amino acids. J lost 0 bases, V lost 3 bases, and 1 base had no gene match. The germline gives CDR1 SGHNT, CDR2 YYREEE (reference sequence). Authors' analysis steps: Reference gene primers were amplified, and this amplification served to estimate nucleated cell counts. The data were produced by immunoSEQ multiplex PCR, yet TCRdb's version contains in-frame clones alone and is incomplete. V and J calls plus clone size are reproduced from that table; the DNA served to infer D and trimming. The sample gives 50,000 to 55,000 clones, 82% of which show up once; approximately 10% is in the top ten.

The specimen was peripheral blood. The receptor's source is a man older than 75 with COVID-19, enrolled during active disease. The chain recombines TRBV5-4 with TRBJ2-2; 8 bases are shared with TRBD1. DNA for the CDR3: TGTGCCAGCAGCTCGGACAGGGCGAACACCGGGGAGCTGTTTTTT. Its translation is CASSSDRANTGELFF.